These 17 T cell receptor beta chains share one sample of origin, sequenced in a study of blood T cell repertoires in COVID-19. The data were produced by immunoSEQ multiplex PCR, yet TCRdb's version contains in-frame clones alone and is incomplete. The sample has approximately 150,000 clones, approximately 87% seen once. Sequencing was carried out using peripheral blood. Receptors originate from a woman in her seventies with acute or convalescent COVID-19.

The V and J genes are TRBV10-3 and TRBJ1-2, with TRBD1 matching 8 bases. Germline assignment: CDR1 ENHRY and CDR2 SYGVKD. The CDR3 totals 16 residues. V was pared by 0 bases and J by 4 bases, with 7 bases of the junction left unmatched. The CDR3 protein is CAISESRQGAVYGYTF. CDR3 nucleotides: TGTGCCATCAGTGAGTCCCGCCAGGGGGCTGTCTATGGCTACACCTTC.

This rearrangement joins TRBV7-2 to TRBJ1-6; TRBD1 matches 10 bases. Germline values: CDR1 SGHTA, CDR2 FQGNSA. V lost 5 bases, J lost 10 bases, and 8 bases stayed unmatched. The CDR3 has 15 residues. DNA of the CDR3: TGTGCCAGCAGCCCCGACAGGGGGCAAGAATCACCCCTCCACTTT. It encodes CASSPDRGQESPLHF.

The chain joins TRBV2 to TRBJ2-3; D may be TRBD2 (5 bases). V gave up 8 bases and J gave up 2 bases, with 8 bases separating them. CDR3 length equals 12 residues. The germline CDR1 and CDR2 sequences are SNHLY and FYNNEI. The CDR3 nucleotides read TGTGCCAGCCTCCGGGACACAGATACGCAGTATTTT. This encodes CASLRDTDTQYF.

CDR3 nucleotide sequence: TGTGCCAGCAGCGGGACTAGCGGGGGGGCCTGGGAGCTGTTTTTT. This sequence encodes CASSGTSGGAWELFF. The rearrangement uses TRBV11-2 and TRBJ2-2; 16 bases align to TRBD2. V shed 5 bases and J 9 bases; nucleotides not matched to a gene: 3. The CDR3 loop spans 15 amino acids. CDR1 is SGHAT, CDR2 FQNNGV, per germline.

This rearrangement joins TRBV7-8 to TRBJ1-3; unclear D gene. The CDR3 runs 12 residues. Trimming left V 4 bases short and J 3 bases short, with 4 bases between. Germline loops: CDR1 SGHVS, CDR2 FQNEAQ. The CDR3 loop reads CASSSLGNTIYF. CDR3 nucleotides: TGTGCCAGCAGCTCACTTGGAAACACCATATATTTT.

This clone was seen a handful of times. The chain carries TRBV2 and TRBJ2-5; maybe TRBD2 (6 bases). The CDR3 length is 13 residues. CDR1 and CDR2 from the germline V gene are SNHLY and FYNNEI. The V and J ends lost 5 bases and 1 base respectively, with 8 bases between them. DNA for the CDR3: TGTGCCAGCAGTTCGGGACTCCAAGAGACCCAGTACTTC. Translating gives CASSSGLQETQYF.

The rearrangement links TRBV11-2 to TRBJ1-6; D not resolved. Between the trimmed V and J ends, which lost 2 bases and 8 bases, there was a span of 10 bases. Germline loops: CDR1 SGHAT, CDR2 FQNNGV. The length of the CDR3 is 14 residues. The CDR3 DNA sequence: TGTGCCAGCAGCTTACGACCCGGGGATTCACCCCTCCACTTT. This codes for CASSLRPGDSPLHF. The complete variable domain, with remaining parts taken from reference TRBV11-2 and TRBJ1-6, reads EAGVAQSPRYKIIEKRQSVAFWCNPISGHATLYWYQQILGQGPKLLIQFQNNGVVDDSQLPKDRFSAERLKGVDSTLKIQPAKLEDSAVYLCASSLRPGDSPLHFGNGTRLTVT.

The chain joins TRBV30 to TRBJ1-4; D is ambiguous. This CDR3 contains 13 residues. The V end was cut by 3 bases, the J end by 4 bases, with 9 bases between. Germline values: CDR1 GTSNPN, CDR2 SVGIG (reference sequence). CDR3 sequence: CAWSRGRNEKLFF. Written as DNA, the CDR3 is TGTGCCTGGAGCCGAGGGCGTAATGAAAAACTGTTTTTT.

CDR3 protein: CASSPRGTLNTEAFF. In DNA form, the CDR3 reads TGTGCCAGCAGCCCCCGAGGGACTTTGAACACTGAAGCTTTCTTT. The J gene is TRBJ1-1, the V gene TRBV9, with D perhaps TRBD1 (5 bases). V lost 4 bases, J lost 0 bases, and 13 bases lay in between. There are 15 residues in the CDR3. The germline gives CDR1 SGDLS, CDR2 YYNGEE.

The rearrangement uses TRBV6-5 and TRBJ1-2; D gene unclear. CDR3 size: 12 residues. Germline V lookup: CDR1 MNHEY, CDR2 SVGAGI. Trimming cost V 7 bases and J 0 bases, with 6 bases left between them. CDR3 sequence (DNA): TGTGCCAGCAATAGCGCTAACTATGGCTACACCTTC. Its translation: CASNSANYGYTF.

The chain joins TRBV2 to TRBJ2-5; D possibly corresponds to TRBD2 (5 bases). V was cut by 6 bases and J by 4 bases, with 12 bases left in between. Germline CDR1 reads SNHLY; CDR2 reads FYNNEI. The CDR3 spans 13 residues. CDR3 residues: CASSGGRTETQYF. As DNA, the CDR3 is TGTGCCAGCAGCGGAGGACGCACAGAGACCCAGTACTTC. Using reference TRBV2 and TRBJ2-5 for the parts outside the CDR3, the full variable domain is EPEVTQTPSHQVTQMGQEVILRCVPISNHLYFYWYRQILGQKVEFLVSFYNNEISEKSEIFDDQFSVERPDGSNFTLKIRSTKLEDSAMYFCASSGGRTETQYFGPGTRLLVL.

The chain uses TRBV11-3 and TRBJ2-7; tentatively, D is TRBD1 (6 bases). CDR3 length: 14 amino acids. Germline CDR1 SGHNT, CDR2 YENEEA. V was shortened by 4 bases and J by 3 bases, with 13 bases between the two germline ends. CDR3 DNA: TGTGCCAGCAGCTCCGCCGGGACAAACTACGAGCAGTACTTC. Translation: CASSSAGTNYEQYF.

This clone came up a few times. J is TRBJ1-6 and V is TRBV4-3, with 7 positions matching TRBD1. The CDR3 spans 17 residues. Trimming removed 3 bases from V and 0 bases from J; junction bases left unmatched: 5. CDR1 is LGHNA and CDR2 is YSLEER in the germline V gene. For the CDR3, the DNA is TGCGCCAGCAGCCAGGACAGGCTTGTCTCCTATAATTCACCCCTCCACTTT. Its translation: CASSQDRLVSYNSPLHF.

V is TRBV6-5 and J is TRBJ2-7; TRBD2 matches at 10 bases. J was trimmed by 4 bases and V by 10 bases; bases with no gene match: 10. Germline V gene lookup returns CDR1 MNHEY and CDR2 SVGAGI. This CDR3 contains 14 residues. CDR3 coding DNA: TGTGCCACTCTTCAGCGGGGGGGCGGGTACGAGCAGTACTTC. It is translated as CATLQRGGGYEQYF.

This clone was observed a handful of times. V gene TRBV7-3 combines with J gene TRBJ2-5; D unclear. The germline V gene encodes CDR1 SGHTA and CDR2 FQGTGA. The germline V and J ends were trimmed by 9 bases and 0 bases, with 5 bases remaining between them. There are 11 residues in the CDR3. In DNA, the CDR3 is TGTGCCAGAACAGACCAAGAGACCCAGTACTTC. It codes for CARTDQETQYF.

This sequence joins TRBV29-1 and TRBJ2-5, with 8 bases fitting TRBD2. The CDR3 consists of 14 residues. CDR1 and CDR2 (germline): SQVTM, ANQGSEA. With V trimmed by 0 bases and J by 9 bases, 9 bases remained unmatched. CDR3 region: CSVEDRGGTRAQYF. CDR3 sequence (DNA): TGCAGCGTTGAAGATCGGGGGGGAACCAGAGCCCAGTACTTC.

The V and J genes are TRBV4-1 and TRBJ1-4; perhaps TRBD1 as D (5 bases). In germline, CDR1 is MGHRA, CDR2 YSYEKL. The CDR3 is 13 residues long. The germline V and J ends were trimmed by 0 bases and 7 bases, with 6 bases remaining between them. DNA of the CDR3: TGCGCCAGCAGCCAAGAAGGGGTTGAAAAACTGTTTTTT. Its translation: CASSQEGVEKLFF.